The 8 T cell receptor beta chains in this list originate from one sample, sequenced in a study of shared clonotypes between healthy human individuals. Only in-frame clones appear in the TCRdb table, and some are missing; sequencing was by immunoSEQ multiplex PCR. This sample carries some 2 million clones, roughly 95% of them seen once, and the ten largest clones take approximately 0.13%. Sequenced sample: naive CD4+ T cells sorted from blood. As for subset: CD45RA+ positively selected. The source is a man aged 18 to 30 in good health.

The chain joins TRBV6-1 to TRBJ2-7; D is unresolved. CDR1 MNHNS and CDR2 SASEGT come from the germline V gene. CDR3 length: 13 residues. The germline V and J ends were trimmed by 1 base and 7 bases, with 11 bases remaining between them. The CDR3 DNA is TGTGCCAGCAGTGAAGACGGGTCCTGGGAGCAGTACTTC. Protein sequence: CASSEDGSWEQYF.

The chain couples TRBV29-1 to TRBJ2-5; 8 nucleotides match TRBD1. The CDR3 covers 15 residues. Germline V gene data show CDR1 as SQVTM and CDR2 as ANQGSEA. The trim removed 3 bases at V and 4 bases at J, leaving 10 bases unmatched. The CDR3 here is CSVEGTGTGIETQYF. DNA for the CDR3: TGCAGCGTTGAGGGGACCGGGACAGGTATAGAGACCCAGTACTTC.

The chain combines TRBV28 with TRBJ2-3, with D possibly TRBD2 on 7 matching bases. CDR3 length: 16 residues. The V end lost 3 bases, the J end lost 4 bases, and 17 bases lay between the germline ends. Germline CDR1 reads MDHEN; CDR2 reads SYDVKM. DNA of the CDR3: TGTGCCAGCAGTTTCTACCCGGGGGGCCGGTCAGATACGCAGTATTTT. Translated, it gives CASSFYPGGRSDTQYF.

The genes are TRBV29-1 and TRBJ2-5; D is unclear. Germline V gene sequence: CDR1 SQVTM, CDR2 ANQGSEA. This CDR3 contains 14 residues. V was cut by 4 bases and J by 5 bases, with 17 bases left in between. This chain's CDR3 is CSVVLTMGRETQYF. CDR3 sequence (DNA): TGCAGCGTTGTTCTTACAATGGGCCGGGAGACCCAGTACTTC.

The chain joins TRBV30 to TRBJ2-2, with a tentative D call TRBD1 (5 bases). The CDR3 has 13 amino acids. Trimming took 4 bases from V and 4 from J, leaving 10 bases between them. The germline CDR1 and CDR2 sequences are GTSNPN and SVGIG (reference sequence). This CDR3 is CAWISQGTGELFF. The CDR3 region has the DNA TGTGCCTGGATCAGTCAGGGCACCGGGGAGCTGTTTTTT.

To note about this clone: This sample includes further DNA sequences coding for the same CDR3. The V call is TRBV7-9, the J call TRBJ2-3; D call uncertain. The CDR3 sequence is 14 residues long. V was trimmed by 0 bases and J by 1 base, leaving 5 bases between them. Per the germline V gene, CDR1 is SEHNR and CDR2 is FQNEAQ (reference sequence). CDR3 residues: CASSLAGGTDTQYF. DNA for the CDR3: TGTGCCAGCAGCTTAGCCGGCGGCACAGATACGCAGTATTTT.

The CDR3 sequence: CASSVGTGYYNEQFF. The CDR3 DNA follows: TGTGCCAGCAGCGTAGGAACAGGATATTACAATGAGCAGTTCTTC. This sequence joins TRBV9 and TRBJ2-1; TRBD1 is a possible D gene (5 bases). Germline lookup yields CDR1 SGDLS and CDR2 YYNGEE. V shed 0 bases and J shed 4 bases, with 11 bases lying between them. The CDR3 covers 15 residues. Complete variable domain (other parts from reference TRBV9 and TRBJ2-1): DSGVTQTPKHLITATGQRVTLRCSPRSGDLSVYWYQQSLDQGLQFLIQYYNGEERAKGNILERFSAQQFPDLHSELNLSSLELGDSALYFCASSVGTGYYNEQFFGPGTRLTVL.

As for this clone: The same CDR3 also results from other DNA sequences found in this sample. The chain has TRBV30 and TRBJ2-1; possibly TRBD2 for D (5 bases). Trimming stripped 0 bases from V and 5 bases from J, with 8 bases between. Germline lookup yields CDR1 GTSNPN and CDR2 SVGIG (reference sequence). This CDR3 has 13 amino acids. The CDR3 DNA is TGTGCCTGGAGTGTACGGCGGGACAATGAGCAGTTCTTC. It translates to CAWSVRRDNEQFF.